This is a list of T cell receptor beta chains from one sample in a study of T-cell memory formation after mild COVID-19. Each CDR3 protein is one row after TCRdb ran MiXCR on the 5' RACE reads. The table has around 530,000 distinct CDR3 sequences, roughly 22% seen once; the top ten hold about 8.2%. Sequencing used PBMCs or a T cell subset sorted from them (not recorded which). These receptors all come from an adult woman who had mild COVID-19 (a few samples of this study predate the infection). Cell type and time point are not known. Each CDR3 is given with its conserved first and last residue. D genes are given only for firm matches. Only part of the rows carry a size: once, few, many, or a class if the clone is expanded.

J gene,V gene,clone size,D gene,CDR3 protein,CDR3 DNA
TRBJ2-3,TRBV4-2,-,TRBD2,CASSPQTSGSTDTQYF,TGTGCCAGCAGCCCACAGACTAGCGGGAGCACAGATACGCAGTATTTT
TRBJ1-1,TRBV12-3/TRBV12-4,few,-,CASSPGGGRQAFF,TGTGCCAGCAGCCCTGGGGGGGGGCGACAAGCTTTCTTT
TRBJ2-7,TRBV7-9,-,-,CASSLGPNEQYF,TGTGCCAGCAGCTTGGGTCCGAACGAGCAGTACTTC
TRBJ2-4,TRBV12-3/TRBV12-4,-,TRBD1,CASRKDRGAKNIQYF,TGTGCCAGCAGGAAGGACAGGGGGGCCAAAAACATTCAGTACTTC
TRBJ2-7,TRBV7-9,few,-,CASSLARSGDEQYF,TGTGCCAGCAGCTTAGCGCGATCCGGGGACGAGCAGTACTTC
TRBJ2-1,TRBV15,few,TRBD2,CATSEERAGGRFYEQFF,TGTGCCACCAGCGAAGAAAGGGCGGGAGGGCGATTTTATGAGCAGTTCTTC
TRBJ1-4,TRBV15,-,TRBD1,CATSRGQGLSTNEKLFF,TGTGCCACCAGCAGGGGACAGGGTTTGTCAACTAATGAAAAACTGTTTTTT
TRBJ2-1,TRBV4-1,few,-,CASSHRMDNEQFF,TGCGCCAGCAGCCACAGGATGGACAATGAGCAGTTCTTC
TRBJ1-2,TRBV18,-,TRBD1,CASSPPPRTGYGYTF,TGTGCCAGCTCACCCCCTCCCCGGACAGGCTATGGCTACACCTTC
TRBJ2-3,TRBV5-1,few,-,CASRLPGRTDTQYF,TGCGCCAGCAGGCTCCCGGGGCGCACAGATACGCAGTATTTT
TRBJ1-6,TRBV9,few,-,CASSFRPGALGSSPLHF,TGTGCCAGCAGCTTTCGCCCGGGGGCGCTGGGAAGTTCACCCCTCCACTTT
TRBJ2-1,TRBV20-1,few,-,CSAPLVRHEVYNEQFF,TGCAGTGCCCCACTGGTCCGGCATGAGGTCTACAATGAGCAGTTCTTC
TRBJ1-5,TRBV12-3/TRBV12-4,many,-,CASSFGDQPQHF,TGTGCCAGCAGTTTTGGGGATCAGCCCCAGCATTTT
TRBJ2-2,TRBV14,few,TRBD1,CASSSFTGGTGELFF,TGTGCCAGCAGCTCATTCACAGGGGGCACCGGGGAGCTGTTTTTT
TRBJ2-1,TRBV7-6,-,TRBD1,CASSLDRGQVINEQFF,TGTGCCAGCAGCTTAGATCGAGGACAGGTGATCAATGAGCAGTTCTTC
TRBJ2-1,TRBV7-8,few,-,CASSPPLAEEQFF,TGTGCCAGCAGCCCACCTCTTGCAGAGGAGCAGTTCTTC
TRBJ2-5,TRBV27,-,TRBD2,CASSFYSGRVGTQYF,TGTGCCAGCAGTTTTTATAGCGGGAGGGTTGGGACCCAGTACTTC
TRBJ1-1,TRBV13,few,-,CASISLRGGNTEAFF,TGTGCCAGCATTTCCCTAAGGGGGGGGAACACTGAAGCTTTCTTT
TRBJ2-2,TRBV20-1,few,-,CSARELAGPANTGELFF,TGCAGTGCTAGAGAATTGGCGGGGCCAGCGAACACCGGGGAGCTGTTTTTT
TRBJ2-1,TRBV13,once,TRBD2,CASSETSGGAPNEQFF,TGTGCCAGCAGCGAGACTAGCGGGGGGGCCCCCAATGAGCAGTTCTTC
TRBJ1-1,TRBV5-5,-,-,CASSLAGGSVNTEAFF,TGTGCCAGCAGCTTGGCGGGGGGCAGTGTGAACACTGAAGCTTTCTTT
TRBJ2-2,TRBV20-1,few,TRBD2,CSAHTSGRGTGELFF,TGCAGTGCACATACTAGCGGGAGGGGGACCGGGGAGCTGTTTTTT
TRBJ2-1,TRBV6-5,-,-,CASTAMGDNEQFF,TGTGCCAGCACCGCGATGGGGGACAATGAGCAGTTCTTC
TRBJ1-1,TRBV12-3/TRBV12-4,few,-,CASSLRVEVTEAFF,TGTGCCAGCAGTTTAAGGGTAGAAGTGACTGAAGCTTTCTTT
TRBJ2-1,TRBV29-1,-,-,CSVRDADYNEQFF,TGCAGCGTTCGTGACGCAGATTACAATGAGCAGTTCTTC
TRBJ2-1,TRBV19,few,-,CASSQRSHNEQFF,TGTGCCAGTTCGCAGAGGTCACACAATGAGCAGTTCTTC
TRBJ1-5,TRBV9,-,-,CASSESPGSNQPQHF,TGTGCCAGCAGCGAGTCCCCAGGAAGCAATCAGCCCCAGCATTTT
TRBJ1-6,TRBV28,-,-,CASGYREEPLHF,TGTGCCAGCGGATACAGGGAGGAACCCCTCCACTTT
TRBJ1-5,TRBV6-2/TRBV6-3,-,-,CASRSRGSNQPQHF,TGTGCCAGCAGAAGCCGGGGGAGCAATCAGCCCCAGCATTTT
TRBJ2-3,TRBV29-1,-,TRBD2,CSVEVAGVSNTQYF,TGCAGCGTTGAAGTAGCGGGGGTGTCGAATACGCAGTATTTT
TRBJ2-7,TRBV6-5,few,TRBD2,CASRRGGYEQYF,TGTGCCAGCAGGCGGGGGGGCTACGAGCAGTACTTC
TRBJ2-5,TRBV12-3/TRBV12-4,-,-,CASSLIPTVEETQYF,TGTGCCAGCAGTTTAATCCCGACAGTTGAAGAGACCCAGTACTTC
TRBJ1-5,TRBV5-4,few,-,CASSLGGYGGNQPQHF,TGTGCCAGCAGCTTGGGTGGGTATGGCGGCAATCAGCCCCAGCATTTT
TRBJ2-1,TRBV6-5,-,-,CASSPDGDNEQFF,TGTGCCAGCAGCCCGGACGGGGACAATGAGCAGTTCTTC